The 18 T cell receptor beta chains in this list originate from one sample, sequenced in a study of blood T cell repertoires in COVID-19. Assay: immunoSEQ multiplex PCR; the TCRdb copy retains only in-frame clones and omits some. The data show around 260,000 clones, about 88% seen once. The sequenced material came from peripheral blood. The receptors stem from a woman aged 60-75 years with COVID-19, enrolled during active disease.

CDR3 sequence (DNA): TGCGCCAGCAGCTTAAACTCCTTAGCGGGAGGCTCCTACGAGCAGTACTTC. Amino acid sequence: CASSLNSLAGGSYEQYF. The chain is built from TRBV5-1 and TRBJ2-7, with 10 bases lining up with TRBD2. CDR3 length: 17 residues. V lost 2 bases to trimming and J lost 0 bases; unmatched junction nucleotides: 8. Germline V gives CDR1 SGHRS, CDR2 YFSETQ.

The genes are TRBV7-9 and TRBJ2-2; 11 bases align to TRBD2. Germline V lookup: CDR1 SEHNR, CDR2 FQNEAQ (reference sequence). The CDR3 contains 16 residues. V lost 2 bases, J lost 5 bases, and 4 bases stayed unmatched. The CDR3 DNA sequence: TGTGCCAGCAGCTTAACTAGCGGGAGTGGGACCGGGGAGCTGTTTTTT. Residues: CASSLTSGSGTGELFF.

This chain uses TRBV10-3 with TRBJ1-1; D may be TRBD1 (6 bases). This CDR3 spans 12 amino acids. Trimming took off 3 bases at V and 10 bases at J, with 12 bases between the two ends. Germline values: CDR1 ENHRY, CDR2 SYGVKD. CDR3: CAISDNPGVAFF. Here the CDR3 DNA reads TGTGCCATCAGTGATAATCCAGGGGTAGCTTTCTTT.

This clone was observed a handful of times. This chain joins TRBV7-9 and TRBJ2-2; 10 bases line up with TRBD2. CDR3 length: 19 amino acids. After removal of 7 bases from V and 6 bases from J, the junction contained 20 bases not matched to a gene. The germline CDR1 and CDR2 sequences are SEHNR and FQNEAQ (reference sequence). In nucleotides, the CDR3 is TGTGCCAGCAAAGAGGACAGAAAGCGGGAGGGCCAGCAGTCCGGGGAGCTGTTTTTT. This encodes CASKEDRKREGQQSGELFF.

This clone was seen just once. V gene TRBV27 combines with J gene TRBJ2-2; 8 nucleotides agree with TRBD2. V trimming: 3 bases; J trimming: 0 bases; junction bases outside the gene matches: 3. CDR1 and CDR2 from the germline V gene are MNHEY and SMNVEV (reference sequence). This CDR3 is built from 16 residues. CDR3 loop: CASSFGLAANTGELFF. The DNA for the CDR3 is TGTGCCAGCAGTTTTGGACTAGCCGCGAACACCGGGGAGCTGTTTTTT.

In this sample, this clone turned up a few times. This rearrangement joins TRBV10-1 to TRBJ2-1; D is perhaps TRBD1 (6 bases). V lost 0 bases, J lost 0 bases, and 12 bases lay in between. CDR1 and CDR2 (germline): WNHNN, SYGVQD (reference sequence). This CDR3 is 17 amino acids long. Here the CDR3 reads CASSESRGQGSYNEQFF. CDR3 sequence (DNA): TGCGCCAGCAGTGAGTCCCGGGGACAAGGCTCCTACAATGAGCAGTTCTTC.

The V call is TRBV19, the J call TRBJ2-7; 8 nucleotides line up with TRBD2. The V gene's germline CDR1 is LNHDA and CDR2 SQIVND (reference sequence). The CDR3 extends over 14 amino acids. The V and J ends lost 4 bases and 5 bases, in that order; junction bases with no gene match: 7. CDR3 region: CASSKAGGWDEQYF. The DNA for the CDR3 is TGTGCCAGTAGTAAGGCGGGAGGCTGGGACGAGCAGTACTTC.

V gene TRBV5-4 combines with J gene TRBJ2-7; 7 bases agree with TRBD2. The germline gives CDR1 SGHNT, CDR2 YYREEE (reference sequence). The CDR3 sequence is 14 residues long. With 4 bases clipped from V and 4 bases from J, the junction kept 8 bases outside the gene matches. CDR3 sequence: CASSPGGAQYEQYF. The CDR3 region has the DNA TGTGCCAGCAGCCCGGGAGGAGCACAGTACGAGCAGTACTTC.

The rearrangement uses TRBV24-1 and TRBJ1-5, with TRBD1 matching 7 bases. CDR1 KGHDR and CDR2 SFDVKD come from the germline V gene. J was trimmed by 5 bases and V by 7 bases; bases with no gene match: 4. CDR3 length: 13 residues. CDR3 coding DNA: TGTGCCACCAGGGGACAGTGGGATCAGCCCCAGCATTTT. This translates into CATRGQWDQPQHF.

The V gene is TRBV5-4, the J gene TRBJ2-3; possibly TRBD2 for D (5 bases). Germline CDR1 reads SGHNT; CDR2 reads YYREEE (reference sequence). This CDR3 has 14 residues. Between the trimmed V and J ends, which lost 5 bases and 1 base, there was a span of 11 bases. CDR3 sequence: CASRRPGGTDTQYF. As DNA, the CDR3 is TGTGCCAGCAGGCGCCCCGGGGGCACAGATACGCAGTATTTT.

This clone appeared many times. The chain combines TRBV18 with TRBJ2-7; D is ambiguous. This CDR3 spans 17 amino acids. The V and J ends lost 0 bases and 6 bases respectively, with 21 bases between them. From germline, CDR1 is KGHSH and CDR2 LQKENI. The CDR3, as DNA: TGTGCCAGCTCACCACCGGGTGGTCTGCCAGGCCTTCGCGAGCAGTACTTC. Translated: CASSPPGGLPGLREQYF. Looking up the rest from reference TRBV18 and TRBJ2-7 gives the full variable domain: NAGVMQNPRHLVRRRGQEARLRCSPMKGHSHVYWYRQLPEEGLKFMVYLQKENIIDESGMPKERFSAEFPKEGPSILRIQQVVRGDSAAYFCASSPPGGLPGLREQYFGPGTRLTVT.

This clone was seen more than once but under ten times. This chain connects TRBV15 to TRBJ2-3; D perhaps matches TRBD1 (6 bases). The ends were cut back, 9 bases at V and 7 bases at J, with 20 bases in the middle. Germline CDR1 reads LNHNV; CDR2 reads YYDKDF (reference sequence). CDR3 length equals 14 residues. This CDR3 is CATQQGPQVNTQYF. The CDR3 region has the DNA TGTGCCACACAACAGGGCCCTCAAGTCAATACGCAGTATTTT.

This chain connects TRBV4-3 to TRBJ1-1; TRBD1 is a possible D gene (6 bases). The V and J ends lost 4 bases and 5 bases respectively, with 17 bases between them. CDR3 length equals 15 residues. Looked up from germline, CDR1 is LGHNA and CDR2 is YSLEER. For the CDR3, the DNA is TGCGCCAGCAGCCGCCCGGCGGGGGGCAGGACTGAAGCTTTCTTT. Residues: CASSRPAGGRTEAFF.

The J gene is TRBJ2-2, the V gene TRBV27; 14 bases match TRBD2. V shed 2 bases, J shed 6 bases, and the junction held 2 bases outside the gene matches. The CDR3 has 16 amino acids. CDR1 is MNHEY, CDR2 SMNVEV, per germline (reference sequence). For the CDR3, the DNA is TGTGCCAGCAGTTTAGGACTAGCGGGAGGACCCGGGGAGCTGTTTTTT. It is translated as CASSLGLAGGPGELFF.

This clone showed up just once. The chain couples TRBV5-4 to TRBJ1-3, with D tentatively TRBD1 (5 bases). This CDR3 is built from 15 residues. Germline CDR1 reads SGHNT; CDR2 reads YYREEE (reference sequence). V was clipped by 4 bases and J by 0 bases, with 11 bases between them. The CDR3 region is CASSQDSYSGNTIYF. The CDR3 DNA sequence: TGTGCCAGCAGCCAAGACAGCTACTCTGGAAACACCATATATTTT.

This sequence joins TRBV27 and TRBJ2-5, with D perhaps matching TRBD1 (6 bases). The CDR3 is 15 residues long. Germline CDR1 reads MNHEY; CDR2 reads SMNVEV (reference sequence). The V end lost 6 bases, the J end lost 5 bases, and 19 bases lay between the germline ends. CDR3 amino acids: CASSPVWGLGETQYF. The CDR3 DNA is TGTGCCAGCAGCCCGGTCTGGGGGCTGGGGGAGACCCAGTACTTC.

The CDR3 nucleotides are TGTGCCAGCAGCATAGACAGGGCTGGAAACACCATATATTTT. The encoded protein is CASSIDRAGNTIYF. The rearrangement links TRBV5-4 to TRBJ1-3; 7 bases agree with TRBD1. CDR1 and CDR2 (germline): SGHNT, YYREEE (reference sequence). This CDR3 is built from 14 residues. V lost 4 bases, J lost 2 bases, and 3 bases stayed unmatched. Full variable domain (outside the CDR3, taken from reference TRBV5-4 and TRBJ1-3): ETGVTQSPTHLIKTRGQQVTLRCSSQSGHNTVSWYQQALGQGPQFIFQYYREEENGRGNFPPRFSGLQFPNYSSELNVNALELDDSALYLCASSIDRAGNTIYFGEGSWLTVV.

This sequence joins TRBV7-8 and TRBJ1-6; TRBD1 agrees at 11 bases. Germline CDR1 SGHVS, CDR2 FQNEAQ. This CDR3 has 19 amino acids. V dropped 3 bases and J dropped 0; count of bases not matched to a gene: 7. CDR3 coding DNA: TGTGCCAGCAGCTTTAGGACAGGGGGCGCGAGCTCCTATAATTCACCCCTCCACTTT. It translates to CASSFRTGGASSYNSPLHF.